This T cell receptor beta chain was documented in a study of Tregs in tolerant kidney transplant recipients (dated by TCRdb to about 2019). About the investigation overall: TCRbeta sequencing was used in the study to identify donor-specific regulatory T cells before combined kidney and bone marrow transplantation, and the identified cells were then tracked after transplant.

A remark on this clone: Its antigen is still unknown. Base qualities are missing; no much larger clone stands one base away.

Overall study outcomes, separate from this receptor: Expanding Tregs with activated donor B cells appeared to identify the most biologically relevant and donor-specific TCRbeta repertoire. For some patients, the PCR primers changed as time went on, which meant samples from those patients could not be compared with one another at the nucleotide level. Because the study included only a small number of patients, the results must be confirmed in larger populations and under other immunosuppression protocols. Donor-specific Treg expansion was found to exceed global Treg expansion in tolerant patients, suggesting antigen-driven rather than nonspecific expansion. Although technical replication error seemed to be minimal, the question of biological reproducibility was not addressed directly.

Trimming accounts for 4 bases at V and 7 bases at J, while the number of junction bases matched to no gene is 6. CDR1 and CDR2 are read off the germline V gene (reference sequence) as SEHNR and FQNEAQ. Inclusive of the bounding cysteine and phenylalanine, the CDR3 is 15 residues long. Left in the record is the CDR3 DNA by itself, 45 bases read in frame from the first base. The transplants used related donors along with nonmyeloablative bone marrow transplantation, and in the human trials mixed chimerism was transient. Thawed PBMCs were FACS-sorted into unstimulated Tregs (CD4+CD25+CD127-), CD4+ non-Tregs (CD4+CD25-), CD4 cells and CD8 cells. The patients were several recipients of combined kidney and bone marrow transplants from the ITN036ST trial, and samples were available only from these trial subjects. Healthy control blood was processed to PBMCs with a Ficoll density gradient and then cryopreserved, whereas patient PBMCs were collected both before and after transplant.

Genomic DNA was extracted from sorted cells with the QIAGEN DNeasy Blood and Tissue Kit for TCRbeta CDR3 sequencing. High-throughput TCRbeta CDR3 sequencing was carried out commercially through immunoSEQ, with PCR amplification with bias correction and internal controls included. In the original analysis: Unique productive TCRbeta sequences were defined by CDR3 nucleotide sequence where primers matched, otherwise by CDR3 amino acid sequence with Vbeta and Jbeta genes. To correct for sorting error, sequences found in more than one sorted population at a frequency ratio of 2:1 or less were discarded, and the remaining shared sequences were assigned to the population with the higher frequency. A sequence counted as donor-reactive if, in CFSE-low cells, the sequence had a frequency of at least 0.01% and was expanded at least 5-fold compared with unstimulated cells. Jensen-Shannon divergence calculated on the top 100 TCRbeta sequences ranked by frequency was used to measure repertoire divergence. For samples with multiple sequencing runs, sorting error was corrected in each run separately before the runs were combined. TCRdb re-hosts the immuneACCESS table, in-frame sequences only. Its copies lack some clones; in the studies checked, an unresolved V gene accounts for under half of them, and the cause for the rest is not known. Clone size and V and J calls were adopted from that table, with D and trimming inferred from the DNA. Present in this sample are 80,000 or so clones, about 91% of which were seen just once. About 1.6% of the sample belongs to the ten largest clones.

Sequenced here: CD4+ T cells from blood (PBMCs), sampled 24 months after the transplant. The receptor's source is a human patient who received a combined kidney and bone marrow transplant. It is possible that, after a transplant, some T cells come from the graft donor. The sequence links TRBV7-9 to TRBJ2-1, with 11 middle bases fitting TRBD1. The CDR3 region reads CASSSYGTGGNEQFF. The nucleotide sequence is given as TGTGCCAGCAGCTCCTACGGGACAGGGGGAAATGAGCAGTTCTTC.